This entry concerns a single T cell receptor (beta chain). Antigen unknown. Deletions cut 0 bases from V and 1 base from J, with 10 bases between. Germline V gives CDR1 SGHRS, CDR2 YFSETQ. The CDR3 loop spans 15 amino acids. The sample is drawn from a study of T cell responses to AZD1222 COVID-19 vaccine. Findings and limits, study-wide: Mapped onto spike, vaccine-associated CD4 TCRs spanned it and were dominant at 160-218 and 743-854.

Assay used: immunoSEQ multiplex PCR; TCRdb lists only in-frame clones, some missing. Among around 170,000 clones listed, more than 85% were seen once. Sequenced material: peripheral blood, taken on day 0 of AZD1222 vaccination. This sequence originates from an adult in good health. This chain connects TRBV5-1 to TRBJ1-1; the D is unclear. CDR3 loop: CASSLGPVSNTEAFF. The CDR3 nucleotides are TGCGCCAGCAGCTTGGGCCCCGTATCGAACACTGAAGCTTTCTTT.